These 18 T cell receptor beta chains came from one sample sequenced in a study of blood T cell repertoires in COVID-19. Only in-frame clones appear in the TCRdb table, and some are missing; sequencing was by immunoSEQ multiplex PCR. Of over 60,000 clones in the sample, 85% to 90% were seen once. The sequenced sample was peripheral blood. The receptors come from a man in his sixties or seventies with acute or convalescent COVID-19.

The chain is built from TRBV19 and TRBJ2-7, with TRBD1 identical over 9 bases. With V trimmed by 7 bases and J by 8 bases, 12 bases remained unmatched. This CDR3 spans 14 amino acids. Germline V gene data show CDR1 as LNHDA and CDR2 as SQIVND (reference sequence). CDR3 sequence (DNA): TGTGCCAGTAATCCAGGGACAGGGAATTTTAAGCAGTACTTC. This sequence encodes CASNPGTGNFKQYF.

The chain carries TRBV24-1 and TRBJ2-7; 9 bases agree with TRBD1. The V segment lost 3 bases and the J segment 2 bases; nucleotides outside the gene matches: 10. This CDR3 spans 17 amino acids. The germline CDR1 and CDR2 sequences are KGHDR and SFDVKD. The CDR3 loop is CATSDGPVGTGTYEQYF. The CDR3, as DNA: TGTGCCACCAGTGATGGTCCGGTAGGGACAGGGACCTACGAGCAGTACTTC.

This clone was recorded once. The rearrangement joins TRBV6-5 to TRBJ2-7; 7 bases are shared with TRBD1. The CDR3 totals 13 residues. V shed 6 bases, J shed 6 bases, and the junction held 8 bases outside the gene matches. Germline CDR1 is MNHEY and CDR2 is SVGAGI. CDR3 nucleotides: TGTGCCAGCAGGTGGTCCGAGGGGGCCGAGCAGTACTTC. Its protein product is CASRWSEGAEQYF.

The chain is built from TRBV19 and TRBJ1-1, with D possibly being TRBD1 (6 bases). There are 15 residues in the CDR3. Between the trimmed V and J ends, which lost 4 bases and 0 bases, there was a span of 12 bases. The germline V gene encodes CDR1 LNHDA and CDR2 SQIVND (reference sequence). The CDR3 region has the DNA TGTGCCAGTAGTAAGCAGGGGCCTCTGAACACTGAAGCTTTCTTT. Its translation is CASSKQGPLNTEAFF.

The CDR3 sequence is CASSATSGRALKTQYF. The CDR3 DNA reads TGTGCCAGCAGTGCGACTAGCGGGAGGGCCCTGAAGACCCAGTACTTC. J is TRBJ2-5 and V is TRBV2; TRBD2 aligns across 14 bases. Germline CDR1 is SNHLY and CDR2 is FYNNEI. J was trimmed by 6 bases and V by 4 bases; bases with no gene match: 7. The CDR3 loop spans 16 amino acids.

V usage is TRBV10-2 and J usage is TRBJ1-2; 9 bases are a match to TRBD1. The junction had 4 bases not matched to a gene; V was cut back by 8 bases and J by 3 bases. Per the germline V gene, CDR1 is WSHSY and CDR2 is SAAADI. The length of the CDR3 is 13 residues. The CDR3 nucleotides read TGCGCCAGCGGGACAGGGATGTACTATGGCTACACCTTC. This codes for CASGTGMYYGYTF.

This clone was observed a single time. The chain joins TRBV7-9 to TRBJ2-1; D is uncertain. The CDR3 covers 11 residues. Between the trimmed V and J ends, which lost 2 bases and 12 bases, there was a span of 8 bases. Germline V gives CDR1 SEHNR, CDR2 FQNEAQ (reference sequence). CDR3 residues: CASSLSSVQFF. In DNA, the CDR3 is TGTGCCAGCAGCTTAAGCTCCGTGCAGTTCTTC.

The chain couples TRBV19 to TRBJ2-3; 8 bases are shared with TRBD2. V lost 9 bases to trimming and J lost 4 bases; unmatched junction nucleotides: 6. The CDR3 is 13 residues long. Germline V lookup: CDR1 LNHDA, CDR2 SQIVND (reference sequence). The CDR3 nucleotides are TGTGCCAGCGGGGGGGCTGGGGCAGATACGCAGTATTTT. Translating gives CASGGAGADTQYF.

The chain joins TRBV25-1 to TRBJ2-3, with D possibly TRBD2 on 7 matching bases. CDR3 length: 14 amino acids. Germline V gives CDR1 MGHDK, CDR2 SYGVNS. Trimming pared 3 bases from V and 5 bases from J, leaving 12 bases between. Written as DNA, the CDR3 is TGTGCCAGCAGTGATGGGGGCGGGGGAGATACGCAGTATTTT. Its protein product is CASSDGGGGDTQYF.

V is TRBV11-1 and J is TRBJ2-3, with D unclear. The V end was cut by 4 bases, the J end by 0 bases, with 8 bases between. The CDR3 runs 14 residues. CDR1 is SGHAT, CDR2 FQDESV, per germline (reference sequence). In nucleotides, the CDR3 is TGTGCCAGCAGCTCCGCGATTAGCACAGATACGCAGTATTTT. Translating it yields CASSSAISTDTQYF.

The CDR3: CASGSGGRTEAFF. The DNA of the CDR3 is TGTGCCAGCGGGTCAGGGGGCAGGACTGAAGCTTTCTTT. This chain links TRBV6-6 with TRBJ1-1; 8 nucleotides line up with TRBD1. The CDR3 covers 13 residues. V shed 8 bases and J 5 bases; nucleotides not matched to a gene: 7. The germline V gene has CDR1 MNHNY and CDR2 SVGAGI (reference sequence).

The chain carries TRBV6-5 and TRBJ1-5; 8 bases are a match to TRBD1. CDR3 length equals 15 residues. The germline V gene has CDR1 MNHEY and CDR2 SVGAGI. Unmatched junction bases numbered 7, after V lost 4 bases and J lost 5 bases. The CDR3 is CASSSYRGVDQPQHF. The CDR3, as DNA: TGTGCCAGCAGTTCATACAGGGGGGTGGATCAGCCCCAGCATTTT.

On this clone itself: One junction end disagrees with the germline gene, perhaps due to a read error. As DNA, the CDR3 is TGTGCTAGCAGCTTAGGGGGACAGGGGGCCGAGACCCAGTACTTC. The encoded protein is CASSLGGQGAETQYF. J is TRBJ2-5 and V is TRBV7-7, with 12 nucleotides matching TRBD1. The germline gives CDR1 SSHAT, CDR2 FNYEAQ (reference sequence). The CDR3 runs 15 residues.

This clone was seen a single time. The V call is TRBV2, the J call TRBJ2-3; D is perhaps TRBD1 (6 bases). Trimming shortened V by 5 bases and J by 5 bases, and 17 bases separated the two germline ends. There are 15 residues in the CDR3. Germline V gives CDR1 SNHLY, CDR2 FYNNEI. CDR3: CASSTGLGSGDTQYF. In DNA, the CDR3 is TGTGCCAGCAGTACAGGGTTGGGTTCGGGAGATACGCAGTATTTT.

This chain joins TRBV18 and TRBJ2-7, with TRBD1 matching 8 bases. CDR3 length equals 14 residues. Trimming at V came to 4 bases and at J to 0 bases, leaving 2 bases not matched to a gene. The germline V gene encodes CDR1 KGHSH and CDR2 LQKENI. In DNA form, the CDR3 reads TGTGCCAGCTCACGGGACAGGAACTCCTACGAGCAGTACTTC. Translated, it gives CASSRDRNSYEQYF. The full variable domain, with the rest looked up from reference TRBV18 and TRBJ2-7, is NAGVMQNPRHLVRRRGQEARLRCSPMKGHSHVYWYRQLPEEGLKFMVYLQKENIIDESGMPKERFSAEFPKEGPSILRIQQVVRGDSAAYFCASSRDRNSYEQYFGPGTRLTVT.

The CDR3 loop is CASIGDRVNEKLFF. The CDR3, as DNA: TGTGCCAGCATCGGAGACAGGGTAAATGAAAAACTGTTTTTT. The chain employs TRBV6-6 and TRBJ1-4; 7 bases are a match to TRBD1. The J segment lost 5 bases and the V segment lost 7 bases, leaving 7 bases of the junction unmatched. The CDR3 has 14 residues. CDR1 and CDR2 (germline): MNHNY, SVGAGI (reference sequence).

The CDR3 coding sequence is TGTGCCAGCAGTCCCGGACTAGCGACCAATGAGCAGTTCTTC. Its protein product is CASSPGLATNEQFF. The chain carries TRBV27 and TRBJ2-1; TRBD2 matches at 9 bases. The ends lost 5 bases at V and 6 bases at J; junction bases unmatched: 5. This CDR3 is built from 14 residues. Germline V CDR1 and CDR2: MNHEY, SMNVEV (reference sequence).

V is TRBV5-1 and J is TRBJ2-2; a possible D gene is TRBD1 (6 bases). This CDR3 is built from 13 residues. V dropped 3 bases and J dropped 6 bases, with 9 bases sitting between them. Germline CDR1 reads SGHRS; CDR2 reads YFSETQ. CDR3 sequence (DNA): TGCGCCAGCAGCTCCAGGGGTCCCGGGGAGCTGTTTTTT. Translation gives CASSSRGPGELFF.